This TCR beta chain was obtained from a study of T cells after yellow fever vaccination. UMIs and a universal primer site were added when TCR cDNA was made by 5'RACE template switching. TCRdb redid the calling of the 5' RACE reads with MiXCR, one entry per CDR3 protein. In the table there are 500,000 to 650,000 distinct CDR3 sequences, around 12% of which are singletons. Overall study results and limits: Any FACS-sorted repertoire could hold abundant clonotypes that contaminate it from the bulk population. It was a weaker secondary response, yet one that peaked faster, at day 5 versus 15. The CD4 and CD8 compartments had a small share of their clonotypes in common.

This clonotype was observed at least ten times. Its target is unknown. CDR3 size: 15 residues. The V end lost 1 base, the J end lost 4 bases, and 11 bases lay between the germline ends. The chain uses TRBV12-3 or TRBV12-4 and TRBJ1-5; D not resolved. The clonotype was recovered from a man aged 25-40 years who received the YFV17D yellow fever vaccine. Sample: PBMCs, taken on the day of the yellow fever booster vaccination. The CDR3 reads CASSLGSRENQPQHF. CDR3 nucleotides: TGTGCCAGCAGTTTAGGCAGTCGAGAAAATCAGCCCCAGCATTTT.